This is a list of T cell receptor beta chains from one sample in a study of T cells in Graves' hyperthyroidism and ophthalmopathy. MiXCR was run by TCRdb on the multiplex PCR reads, yielding one entry per CDR3 protein. The data show hundreds of thousands of distinct CDR3 sequences, roughly a sixth seen once. Sequenced material: blood. These receptors originate from a woman aged 35 to 49 with Graves' ophthalmopathy. Each CDR3 is given with its conserved first and last residue. D genes are given only for firm matches. The size entry is marked missing in some rows and otherwise reads once, few, many or a size class.

many	TRBV18	.	TRBJ2-1	TGTGCCAGCTCACCACCTGTCGGGCCCAATGAGCAGTTCTTC	CASSPPVGPNEQFF
many	TRBV11-2	TRBD2	TRBJ2-1	TGTGCCAGCAGCCATCTAGCGGGGAGCTCCTACAATGAGCAGTTCTTC	CASSHLAGSSYNEQFF
.	TRBV30	.	TRBJ2-1	TGTGCCTGGAGTGTACGTTTCAGTCCCTCCTACAATGAGCAGTTCTTC	CAWSVRFSPSYNEQFF
.	TRBV7-3	.	TRBJ1-1	TGTGCCAGCAGCTTAACGGGCCCCCGGGACACTGAAGCTTTCTTT	CASSLTGPRDTEAFF
.	TRBV7-2	TRBD1	TRBJ1-1	TGTGCCAGCAGCCCGCACACAGGGGGCGCTGAAGCTTTCTTT	CASSPHTGGAEAFF
many	TRBV6-1	TRBD1	TRBJ2-7	TGTGCCAGCAGTGATAACAGGGGTGGAACCTACGAGCAGTACTTC	CASSDNRGGTYEQYF
few	TRBV6-6	.	TRBJ1-2	TGTGCCAGCAGTTATGGTTCTGGGGGAAAGGGCTATGGCTACACCTTC	CASSYGSGGKGYGYTF
many	TRBV6-2/TRBV6-3	TRBD1	TRBJ1-5	TGTGCCAGCAGCGACAGGGATGGACAGCCCCAGCATTTT	CASSDRDGQPQHF
many	TRBV11-2	.	TRBJ2-2	TGTGCCAGCAGCTTAGGTTCGGTTTTACAGAACACCGGGGAGCTGTTTTTT	CASSLGSVLQNTGELFF
.	TRBV5-1	.	TRBJ2-3	TGCGCCAGCAGCCCCACAGGGCCTACTAGCACAGATACGCAGTATTTT	CASSPTGPTSTDTQYF
.	TRBV6-1	TRBD1	TRBJ1-5	TGTGCCAGCAGTGAAGTTGGCAGGGGGCGAAGCAATCAGCCCCAGCATTTT	CASSEVGRGRSNQPQHF
.	TRBV3-1	TRBD2	TRBJ2-5	TGTGCCAGCAGCCAAGTTAAGGGGACTAGCGGGAGGGCCCAAGAGACCCAGTACTTC	CASSQVKGTSGRAQETQYF
.	TRBV7-9	.	TRBJ1-2	TGTGCCAGCAGAGACACTGAGTCCACGGATGGCTACACCTTC	CASRDTESTDGYTF
.	TRBV2	TRBD2	TRBJ2-1	TGTGCCAGCGTCGTCACTAGCGGGACTTACAATGAGCAGTTCTTC	CASVVTSGTYNEQFF
many	TRBV6-1	.	TRBJ2-5	TGTGCCAGCAGCGCACGTACTGGGGAAGAGACCCAGTACTTC	CASSARTGEETQYF
few	TRBV30	.	TRBJ2-1	TGTGCCTGGAGTGTCCAGGGCCGGTACAATGAGCAGTTCTTC	CAWSVQGRYNEQFF
.	TRBV11-2	.	TRBJ1-1	TGTGCCAGCAGCTCAGCCTTCCGGATCAAATCGGACACTGAAGCTTTCTTT	CASSSAFRIKSDTEAFF
few	TRBV7-9	.	TRBJ1-1	TGTGCCAGCAGCTCTACCCCAGGTGATGGGAACACTGAAGCTTTCTTT	CASSSTPGDGNTEAFF
few	TRBV29-1	.	TRBJ1-2	TGCAGCGTTGTGGGGACGAACTATGGCTACACCTTC	CSVVGTNYGYTF
many	TRBV30	TRBD2	TRBJ2-1	TGTGCCTGGAGTTTTCTAGCGGGAGCCTACAATGAGCAGTTCTTC	CAWSFLAGAYNEQFF
many	TRBV12-3/TRBV12-4	TRBD2	TRBJ2-3	TGTGCCAGCAGCGGAAGGGGTAGCGGGGGCAGCACAGATACGCAGTATTTT	CASSGRGSGGSTDTQYF
few	TRBV5-6	.	TRBJ2-2	TGTGCCAGCAGCTTGAGAAATGGGGAGCTGTTTTTT	CASSLRNGELFF
.	TRBV6-4	.	TRBJ2-1	TGTGCCAGCAGTGACTCGAGAACAGGGTTGAACTCCTACAATGAGCAGTTCTTC	CASSDSRTGLNSYNEQFF
few	TRBV5-1	.	TRBJ2-3	TGCGCCAGCAGCTTCGGAGACGGGGGCACAGATACGCAGTATTTT	CASSFGDGGTDTQYF
.	TRBV6-1	.	TRBJ2-5	TGTGCCAGCCAGAGACGGGGCTCGGAGACCCAGTACTTC	CASQRRGSETQYF
few	TRBV3-1	.	TRBJ1-4	TGTGCCAGCAGCCGGACAGAAGGAGAAAAACTGTTTTTT	CASSRTEGEKLFF
many	TRBV6-1	.	TRBJ2-7	TGTGCCAGCCACAGGGAAGCGTCCTACGAGCAGTACTTC	CASHREASYEQYF
few	TRBV6-1	.	TRBJ1-1	TGTGCCAGCAGTGAGTGGGGGGCAGGGACTGAAGCTTTCTTT	CASSEWGAGTEAFF
.	TRBV6-1	.	TRBJ1-5	TGTGCCAGCAGCCGGGGGCGGCTAAATCAGCCCCAGCATTTT	CASSRGRLNQPQHF
many	TRBV20-1	.	TRBJ2-1	TGCAGTGCCGATCCGGGACTCTTCTACAATGAGCAGTTCTTC	CSADPGLFYNEQFF
many	TRBV7-9	.	TRBJ2-7	TGTGCCAGCAGTTCATTCGGCTCCTACGAGCAGTACTTC	CASSSFGSYEQYF
.	TRBV11-2	TRBD1	TRBJ1-2	TGTGCCAGCAGCTTACCCGGACAGGGCACCTATGGCTACACCTTC	CASSLPGQGTYGYTF
.	TRBV29-1	TRBD1	TRBJ2-1	TGCAGCGCTGCCGGACAGGGAGGTGATAAGTTCTTC	CSAAGQGGDKFF
many	TRBV12-3/TRBV12-4	.	TRBJ2-5	TGTGCCAGCAGTTTACGCAGGTTGGAGACCCAGTACTTC	CASSLRRLETQYF
many	TRBV28	.	TRBJ1-2	TGTGCCAGCGGGGGTTTTAACTATGGCTACACCTTC	CASGGFNYGYTF
many	TRBV20-1	TRBD2	TRBJ2-3	TGCAGTGCTTGGGTGACTAGCGGGGGGGCGAGCACAGATACGCAGTATTTT	CSAWVTSGGASTDTQYF
.	TRBV29-1	.	TRBJ2-5	TGCAGCGTTGAAATTGGTGAGACCCAGTACTTC	CSVEIGETQYF
.	TRBV18	.	TRBJ1-5	TGTGCCAGCTCACCGGGCTCTTCGGGCAATCAGCCCCAGCATTTT	CASSPGSSGNQPQHF
.	TRBV6-5	.	TRBJ2-7	TGTGCCAGCAGTTACTCGGGGGCTTCCTCCTACGAGCAGTACTTC	CASSYSGASSYEQYF
.	TRBV6-1	.	TRBJ1-2	TGTGCCAGCAGTGACCGTGTAGTCACCTTC	CASSDRVVTF
.	TRBV3-1	.	TRBJ2-3	TGTGCCAGCAGCCCTCCAGGACAGACCGTCTCGGATACGCAGTATTTT	CASSPPGQTVSDTQYF
.	TRBV12-3/TRBV12-4	.	TRBJ1-6	TGTGCCAGCAGTCTGGGGAGACAGTATAATTCACCCCTCCACTTT	CASSLGRQYNSPLHF
.	TRBV14	.	TRBJ1-2	TGTGCCAGCAGCCAAGATCTATTGTCCCTTTATGGCTACACCTTC	CASSQDLLSLYGYTF
many	TRBV11-2	TRBD2	TRBJ2-2	TGTGCCAGCAGCAAGAGCCTAGCGGGGGCGAACGGGGAGCTGTTTTTT	CASSKSLAGANGELFF
many	TRBV3-1	TRBD2	TRBJ2-2	TGTGCCAGCAGCCCATGGACTAGCGATGACGGGGAGCTGTTTTTT	CASSPWTSDDGELFF
many	TRBV5-8	.	TRBJ1-5	TGTGCCAGCAGCGTGGGAACAGGGTCCAATCAGCCCCAGCATTTT	CASSVGTGSNQPQHF
once	TRBV24-1	TRBD1	TRBJ2-5	TGTGCCACCAGGGGGACAGGGGGCCAAGAGACCCAGTACTTC	CATRGTGGQETQYF